Presented here are 29 T cell receptor beta chains from one specimen sequenced in a study of identical twins. TCRdb re-called the 5' RACE reads through MiXCR, storing one row per CDR3 protein. The sample comprises some 710,000 distinct CDR3 sequences, around 6% of which are singletons, and around 1.7% rests with the top ten. Sequenced material: naive T cells sorted from blood. The source of these receptors is a man between 18 and 35 years old in good health.

This clonotype has ten or more counts. This chain links TRBV12-3 or TRBV12-4 with TRBJ1-1; the match to TRBD1 covers 11 bases. The junction had 4 bases not matched to a gene; V was cut back by 0 bases and J by 7 bases. The CDR3 runs to 15 residues. The CDR3 loop reads CASSLAGTGGVEAFF. In nucleotides, the CDR3 is TGTGCCAGCAGTTTAGCCGGGACAGGGGGGGTTGAAGCTTTCTTT.

There are many counts of this clonotype. The V gene is TRBV12-3 or TRBV12-4, the J gene TRBJ2-1; D is undetermined. V was clipped by 1 base and J by 8 bases, with 18 bases between them. The length of the CDR3 is 16 residues. The CDR3 here is CASSLEIGSVLDEQFF. The CDR3 DNA reads TGTGCCAGCAGTTTAGAGATTGGTTCGGTACTCGATGAGCAGTTCTTC.

This clonotype was seen a handful of times. V and J are TRBV7-7 and TRBJ2-3; no definite D call. Trimming left V 5 bases short and J 2 bases short, with 8 bases between. This CDR3 contains 13 residues. CDR1 SSHAT and CDR2 FNYEAQ come from the germline V gene (reference sequence). DNA for the CDR3: TGTGCCAGCAGCCCGAGAGCCACAGATACGCAGTATTTT. Protein: CASSPRATDTQYF.

The table lists this clonotype with many counts. As DNA, the CDR3 is TGTGCCAGCAGTTTTTCCGGTGGTGAAGCTTTCTTT. This sequence encodes CASSFSGGEAFF. The V call is TRBV12-3 or TRBV12-4, the J call TRBJ1-1, with unresolved D. The CDR3 covers 12 residues. Between the trimmed V and J ends, which lost 3 bases and 7 bases, there was a span of 9 bases.

This clonotype was picked up a small number of times. For the CDR3, the DNA is TGCGCCAGCACCCCGGGTGGGGGACAGTGGGGCAAGTACGAGCAGTACTTC. Its protein product is CASTPGGGQWGKYEQYF. This chain connects TRBV5-1 to TRBJ2-7, with TRBD1 matching 7 bases. Germline V lookup: CDR1 SGHRS, CDR2 YFSETQ. V dropped 6 bases and J dropped 4; count of bases not matched to a gene: 19. The CDR3 is made up of 17 amino acids.

This clonotype was recorded many times. The chain links TRBV29-1 to TRBJ2-5; 11 bases align to TRBD2. Trimming removed 4 bases from V and 4 bases from J; junction bases left unmatched: 5. Looked up from germline, CDR1 is SQVTM and CDR2 is ANQGSEA. This CDR3 contains 14 residues. As DNA, the CDR3 is TGCAGCGTTGGGACTAGCGGGTTGTCAGAGACCCAGTACTTC. Encoded protein: CSVGTSGLSETQYF. Combining the CDR3 with reference TRBV29-1 and TRBJ2-5 gives the whole variable domain SAVISQKPSRDICQRGTSLTIQCQVDSQVTMMFWYRQQPGQSLTLIATANQGSEATYESGFVIDKFPISRPNLTFSTLTVSNMSPEDSSIYLCSVGTSGLSETQYFGPGTRLLVL.

This clonotype has a count of ten or more. The V call is TRBV12-3 or TRBV12-4, the J call TRBJ2-1; D perhaps matches TRBD2 (6 bases). The V gene lost 5 bases and the J gene lost 8 bases, with 22 bases spanning the gap. This CDR3 spans 16 amino acids. CDR3 DNA: TGTGCCAGCAGTCCCCGGGAGAGGGTAGTGTTGGATGAGCAGTTCTTC. Encoded protein: CASSPRERVVLDEQFF.

The sample holds many counts of this clonotype. The rearrangement links TRBV20-1 to TRBJ2-7; 10 nucleotides agree with TRBD2. The germline CDR1 and CDR2 sequences are DFQATT and SNEGSKA (reference sequence). V was pared by 5 bases and J by 6 bases, with 10 bases of the junction left unmatched. The length of the CDR3 is 14 residues. The CDR3 DNA sequence: TGCAGTGCTTGGGCCGGGACTAGCGTGGGCGAGCAGTACTTC. This sequence encodes CSAWAGTSVGEQYF.

The gene calls are TRBV6-2 or TRBV6-3 and TRBJ2-3, with TRBD1 as a possible D gene (6 bases). CDR3 size: 15 residues. Germline CDR1 and CDR2: MNHEY and SVGEGT. The V end lost 6 bases, the J end lost 0 bases, and 13 bases lay between the germline ends. CDR3 in DNA: TGTGCCAGCAGGACACCGGACAGTAGCACAGATACGCAGTATTTT. Translating it yields CASRTPDSSTDTQYF.

Ten or more counts support this clonotype. The V and J genes are TRBV15 and TRBJ2-7; 12 nucleotides align to TRBD2. Trimming removed 0 bases from V and 2 bases from J; junction bases left unmatched: 11. The CDR3 has 19 residues. The germline gives CDR1 LNHNV, CDR2 YYDKDF (reference sequence). The CDR3 bases are TGTGCCACCAGCAGAGATCAACTAGCGGGAGGCCCTCTTACCTACGAGCAGTACGTC. Its translation is CATSRDQLAGGPLTYEQYV.

This clonotype was picked up many times. The chain links TRBV9 to TRBJ2-1, with TRBD1 matching 7 bases. CDR3 size: 15 residues. The J segment lost 5 bases and the V segment lost 6 bases, leaving 11 bases of the junction unmatched. Germline V gene data show CDR1 as SGDLS and CDR2 as YYNGEE. The CDR3 is CASTRGQAYDNEQFF. CDR3 coding DNA: TGTGCCAGCACCCGAGGACAGGCCTACGACAATGAGCAGTTCTTC.

This clonotype appeared a few times. The chain uses TRBV20-1 and TRBJ2-7; TRBD2 matches at 8 bases. The germline CDR1 and CDR2 sequences are DFQATT and SNEGSKA (reference sequence). The CDR3 is 12 amino acids. The CDR3 bases are TGCAGCCCCCTTTGGGCGGGAGGAGAGCAGTACTTC. Its translation: CSPLWAGGEQYF.

In this sample, this clonotype turned up a few times. The CDR3 sequence: CAGRTSGNSNEQFF. DNA of the CDR3: TGCGCCGGCCGGACTAGCGGGAATAGCAATGAGCAGTTCTTC. The chain links TRBV5-1 to TRBJ2-1; 12 bases are shared with TRBD2. CDR1 and CDR2 from the germline V gene are SGHRS and YFSETQ. V lost 10 bases, J lost 6 bases, and 8 bases stayed unmatched. This CDR3 spans 14 amino acids.

The rearrangement uses TRBV4-2 and TRBJ2-5; 10 nucleotides agree with TRBD2. This CDR3 has 16 residues. J was trimmed by 0 bases and V by 4 bases; bases with no gene match: 5. CDR1 and CDR2 from the germline V gene are LGHNA and YNFKEQ. CDR3 loop: CASSLPGLANQETQYF. CDR3 nucleotide sequence: TGTGCCAGCAGCCTGCCGGGACTAGCGAACCAAGAGACCCAGTACTTC.

This clonotype has ten or more counts. The chain joins TRBV15 to TRBJ1-4; D uncertain. Trimming left V 0 bases short and J 0 bases short, with 11 bases between. Germline CDR1 LNHNV, CDR2 YYDKDF (reference sequence). This CDR3 spans 17 amino acids. CDR3 region: CATSRDKSRATNEKLFF. The CDR3 bases are TGTGCCACCAGCAGAGATAAGTCCCGGGCAACTAATGAAAAACTGTTTTTT.

The chain combines TRBV10-1 with TRBJ2-3, with a weak D call TRBD1 (6 bases). The CDR3 is 15 residues long. Germline CDR1 WNHNN, CDR2 SYGVQD (reference sequence). The V and J ends lost 3 bases and 3 bases respectively, with 13 bases between them. The chain's CDR3 is CASSEWGRETDTQYF. CDR3 nucleotide sequence: TGCGCCAGCAGTGAATGGGGGCGCGAGACAGATACGCAGTATTTT.

The genes are TRBV14 and TRBJ2-7; 9 bases line up with TRBD2. This CDR3 is built from 17 residues. Germline CDR1 reads SGHDN; CDR2 reads FVKESK. Unmatched junction bases numbered 10, after V lost 1 base and J lost 3 bases. In nucleotides, the CDR3 is TGTGCCAGCAGCCAAGGAACCCCGGGACTAGCCCTCTACGAGCAGTACTTC. Translating it yields CASSQGTPGLALYEQYF.

The gene calls are TRBV3-1 and TRBJ2-6; D remains unclear. The CDR3 length is 18 residues. The V end was cut by 4 bases, the J end by 3 bases, with 19 bases between. Germline assignment: CDR1 LGHDT and CDR2 YNNKEL (reference sequence). The CDR3 protein is CASSPREGLTLGANVLTF. CDR3 in DNA: TGTGCCAGCAGCCCCCGCGAAGGGCTGACGCTTGGGGCCAACGTCCTGACTTTC.

The table lists this clonotype with a few counts. V usage is TRBV6-1 and J usage is TRBJ1-1; a possible D gene is TRBD1 (6 bases). Per germline, CDR1 MNHNS and CDR2 SASEGT. The CDR3 is 14 residues long. The ends were cut back, 4 bases at V and 0 bases at J, with 9 bases in the middle. The DNA of the CDR3 is TGTGCCAGCAGTGGGAGGGGGATGAACACTGAAGCTTTCTTT. This encodes CASSGRGMNTEAFF.

This clonotype was detected ten times or more. The rearrangement uses TRBV12-3 or TRBV12-4 and TRBJ2-1; D may be TRBD1 (6 bases). Deletions cut 7 bases from V and 4 bases from J, with 14 bases between. This CDR3 has 14 residues. The CDR3 coding sequence is TGTGCCAGCACTGAACAGGGCTATTACAATGAGCAGTTCTTC. Translating it yields CASTEQGYYNEQFF.

The chain combines TRBV9 with TRBJ2-1, with D uncertain. The germline V and J ends were trimmed by 2 bases and 6 bases, with 12 bases remaining between them. The germline V gene encodes CDR1 SGDLS and CDR2 YYNGEE. There are 14 residues in the CDR3. The CDR3 DNA reads TGTGCCAGCAGCGTGGGCCCCCCCCGCAATGAGCAGTTCTTC. Its translation: CASSVGPPRNEQFF.

This clonotype was observed many times. This rearrangement joins TRBV10-3 to TRBJ2-3, with 8 bases fitting TRBD2. Per the germline V gene, CDR1 is ENHRY and CDR2 is SYGVKD. Unmatched junction bases numbered 11, after V lost 4 bases and J lost 5 bases. This CDR3 comprises 16 residues. The CDR3 DNA follows: TGTGCCATCAGTGGGCGAAGCGGGAGAGCTGTAGATACGCAGTATTTT. Protein product: CAISGRSGRAVDTQYF.

This clonotype was seen at least ten times. The chain employs TRBV20-1 and TRBJ2-1; 7 bases align to TRBD2. Per the germline V gene, CDR1 is DFQATT and CDR2 is SNEGSKA (reference sequence). After removal of 5 bases from V and 0 bases from J, the junction contained 4 bases not matched to a gene. CDR3 size: 14 residues. This CDR3 reads CSALLATSYNEQFF. The CDR3 DNA follows: TGCAGTGCTCTACTAGCGACCTCCTACAATGAGCAGTTCTTC.

This clonotype was recorded a few times. The chain couples TRBV7-2 to TRBJ2-6; a weak D match, TRBD1 (6 bases). Germline lookup yields CDR1 SGHTA and CDR2 FQGNSA. Between the trimmed V and J ends, which lost 5 bases and 2 bases, there was a span of 16 bases. The CDR3 loop spans 17 amino acids. The CDR3: CASSAKGHWAGANVLTF. The CDR3 coding sequence is TGTGCCAGCAGCGCCAAGGGACATTGGGCTGGGGCCAACGTCCTGACTTTC.

CDR3 residues: CASSTKSGTAMNTEAFF. The CDR3 DNA reads as TGTGCCAGCAGCACAAAATCCGGGACAGCCATGAACACTGAAGCTTTCTTT. J is TRBJ1-1 and V is TRBV11-2; 7 bases agree with TRBD1. The CDR3 sequence is 17 residues long. CDR1 is SGHAT, CDR2 FQNNGV, per germline. V was pared by 5 bases and J by 0 bases, with 12 bases of the junction left unmatched.

This clonotype was counted ten times or more. At one end the junction does not follow the germline gene, possibly because of a read error. This rearrangement joins TRBV7-9 to TRBJ2-1, with a weak D call TRBD2 (5 bases). This CDR3 is 8 amino acids long. The germline V gene encodes CDR1 SEHNR and CDR2 FQNEAQ (reference sequence). CDR3 nucleotide sequence: TGTGCCAGCAGCGACGGGATCTTC. Translation: CASSDGIF.

This clonotype was recorded at least ten times. The gene calls are TRBV7-9 and TRBJ1-5, with a possible D match to TRBD1 (6 bases). Per the germline V gene, CDR1 is SEHNR and CDR2 is FQNEAQ (reference sequence). This CDR3 is 16 amino acids long. Trimming took off 5 bases at V and 0 bases at J, with 14 bases between the two ends. CDR3 region: CASSPRGGPSNQPQHF. The DNA for the CDR3 is TGTGCCAGCAGCCCCCGAGGGGGGCCTAGCAATCAGCCCCAGCATTTT.

This clonotype was seen a few times. The chain has TRBV6-5 and TRBJ2-7, with TRBD1 identical over 7 bases. This CDR3 has 16 residues. The germline V gene encodes CDR1 MNHEY and CDR2 SVGAGI. V lost 3 bases to trimming and J lost 6 bases; unmatched junction nucleotides: 14. The CDR3 DNA reads TGTGCCAGCAGTTATTCGGTACAGGGGTTGGGCGGCGAGCAGTACTTC. This gives the protein CASSYSVQGLGGEQYF.

There are many counts of this clonotype. V usage is TRBV5-1 and J usage is TRBJ2-2; D gene ambiguous. This CDR3 region has 14 residues. Germline loops: CDR1 SGHRS, CDR2 YFSETQ. V lost 0 bases and J lost 2, with 5 bases in between. This CDR3 reads CASSLDSNTGELFF. DNA for the CDR3: TGCGCCAGCAGCTTGGATAGCAACACCGGGGAGCTGTTTTTT. The entire variable domain, with the rest obtained from reference TRBV5-1 and TRBJ2-2, is as follows: KAGVTQTPRYLIKTRGQQVTLSCSPISGHRSVSWYQQTPGQGLQFLFEYFSETQRNKGNFPGRFSGRQFSNSRSEMNVSTLELGDSALYLCASSLDSNTGELFFGEGSRLTVL.